This entry concerns a single T cell receptor beta chain. This may come from a read error, since a much larger clone is one base off. The sample originates from a study of T cells in Graves' hyperthyroidism and ophthalmopathy. Using RNA transcripts as the source, TCR beta CDR3 regions were amplified. The primer set for the first-round RT-PCR of the TCR CDR3 was HTBI. From the multiplex PCR reads, TCRdb called clonotypes with MiXCR, one entry per CDR3 protein. The sample holds around 400,000 distinct CDR3 sequences, over 12% seen once. The germline gives CDR1 MNHEY, CDR2 SVGEGT. The CDR3 length is 16 residues. Uncontrolled infections, other autoimmune diseases, pregnancy or lactation led to exclusion of patients. PBMCs were derived from about 10 ml fresh peripheral blood.

The chain employs TRBV6-2 or TRBV6-3 and TRBJ2-7, with TRBD1 matching 8 bases. Sequenced material: blood. The sequence derives from a woman between 55 and 75 years old with Graves' ophthalmopathy. The CDR3 here is CAGSVQAGTGYYEQYF. In DNA form, the CDR3 reads TGTGCCGGCAGTGTCCAAGCCGGGACAGGATACTACGAGCAGTACTTC.